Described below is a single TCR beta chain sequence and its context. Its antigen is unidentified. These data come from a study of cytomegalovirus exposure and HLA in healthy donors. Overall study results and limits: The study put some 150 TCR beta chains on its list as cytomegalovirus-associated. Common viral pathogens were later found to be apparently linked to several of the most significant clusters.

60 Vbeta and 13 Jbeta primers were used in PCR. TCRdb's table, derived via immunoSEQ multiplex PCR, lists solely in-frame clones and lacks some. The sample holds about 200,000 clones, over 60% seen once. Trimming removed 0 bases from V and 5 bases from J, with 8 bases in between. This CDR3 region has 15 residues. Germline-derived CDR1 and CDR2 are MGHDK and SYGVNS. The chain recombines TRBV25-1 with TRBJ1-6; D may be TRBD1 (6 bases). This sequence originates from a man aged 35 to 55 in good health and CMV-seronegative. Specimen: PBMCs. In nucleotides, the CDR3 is TGTGCCAGCAGTGAATATCAGGGGAATAATTCACCCCTCCACTTT. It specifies CASSEYQGNNSPLHF.